These 5 T cell receptor beta chains were all obtained from the same sample, sequenced in a study of CDR3 diversity in severe acne. MiXCR, applied by TCRdb to the PCR reads, yields one record per CDR3 protein. The sample lists about 85,000 distinct CDR3 sequences, approximately 52% occurring once. Sequenced: blood. Receptor source: a male donor in good health, serving as a control.

The J gene is TRBJ2-7, the V gene TRBV12-3 or TRBV12-4, with TRBD1 matching over 9 bases. With 6 bases clipped from V and 4 bases from J, the junction kept 10 bases outside the gene matches. CDR3 length equals 15 residues. The CDR3 sequence: CASSATRGQGYEQYF. The DNA for the CDR3 is TGTGCCAGCAGCGCCACCCGGGGACAGGGATACGAGCAGTACTTC.

V and J are TRBV27 and TRBJ2-5, with 7 bases that match TRBD2. Germline CDR1 is MNHEY and CDR2 is SMNVEV (reference sequence). This CDR3 has 16 residues. The V segment lost 6 bases and the J segment 5 bases; nucleotides outside the gene matches: 15. The CDR3 nucleotides are TGTGCCAGCAGGAAACTAACTAGCGCAGAGGGGGAGACCCAGTACTTC. The encoded protein is CASRKLTSAEGETQYF.

This clonotype has a count of ten or more. The chain combines TRBV5-1 with TRBJ1-2; no reliable D call. Trimming shortened V by 3 bases and J by 0 bases, and 12 bases separated the two germline ends. The CDR3 is made up of 15 amino acids. Germline CDR1 SGHRS, CDR2 YFSETQ. CDR3 loop: CASSSAASANYGYTF. The DNA of the CDR3 is TGCGCCAGCAGCTCGGCCGCCTCAGCTAACTATGGCTACACCTTC.

This clonotype was counted between two and nine times. The junction does not match germline at one end; this may be a read error. This chain joins TRBV5-1 and TRBJ2-5; D is ambiguous. Germline loops: CDR1 SGHRS, CDR2 YFSETQ. CDR3 length: 12 amino acids. CDR3 sequence (DNA): TGTGCCAGCAGCCTAATGCTCGGGACCCAGTACTTC. This gives the protein CASSLMLGTQYF.

This clonotype appeared many times. The V and J genes are TRBV28 and TRBJ1-6, with D possibly TRBD1 on 6 matching bases. CDR1 and CDR2 from the germline V gene are MDHEN and SYDVKM. V lost 5 bases and J lost 8, with 13 bases in between. CDR3 length: 14 amino acids. CDR3 sequence (DNA): TGTGCCAGCAGTATGCGGACAGACTATTCACCCCTCCACTTT. This sequence encodes CASSMRTDYSPLHF.